The 32 T cell receptor beta chains reported below all come from one sample, sequenced in a study of blood T cells in healthy people across ages. Together with a sample-barcoded 5' primer, a J-beta primer mix was included in a second PCR lasting about 7 to 11 cycles. TCRdb used MiXCR to reprocess the 5' RACE reads, holding one entry per CDR3 protein. The repertoire includes around 780,000 distinct CDR3 sequences, about 56% of them detected once, and approximately 24% sits in the top ten. Sequenced: blood. These receptors were collected from a man between 35 and 55 years old in good health.

This chain uses TRBV20-1 with TRBJ2-5, with D uncertain. Trimming left V 1 base short and J 4 bases short, with 4 bases between. Per the germline V gene, CDR1 is DFQATT and CDR2 is SNEGSKA (reference sequence). CDR3 length: 11 amino acids. The DNA of the CDR3 is TGCAGTGCTAGAGGGCTAGAGACCCAGTACTTC. Amino acids: CSARGLETQYF.

This clonotype was counted only a few times. J is TRBJ1-1 and V is TRBV4-2; D is ambiguous. Trimming stripped 0 bases from V and 1 base from J, with 12 bases between. Germline V gives CDR1 LGHNA, CDR2 YNFKEQ. The CDR3 has 16 residues. CDR3 coding DNA: TGTGCCAGCAGCCAAGATCTAACCCTCGGGAACACTGAAGCTTTCTTT. Translation gives CASSQDLTLGNTEAFF.

This clonotype occurred many times. J is TRBJ1-2 and V is TRBV2; TRBD1 is a possible D gene (6 bases). V lost 3 bases, J lost 4 bases, and 9 bases lay in between. Germline CDR1 is SNHLY and CDR2 is FYNNEI. This CDR3 has 13 residues. DNA of the CDR3: TGTGCCAGCAGTGAGACAGGAAGCTATGGCTACACCTTC. It codes for CASSETGSYGYTF.

The rearrangement joins TRBV11-3 to TRBJ1-6; tentative D call: TRBD1 (5 bases). V lost 4 bases and J 10 bases, leaving 23 bases between the germline ends. The CDR3 runs to 17 residues. Germline V gives CDR1 SGHNT, CDR2 YENEEA. This CDR3 reads CASSSYSAGGKGSPLHF. The CDR3 DNA is TGTGCCAGCAGCTCATATTCCGCGGGGGGTAAAGGGTCACCCCTCCACTTT.

The chain links TRBV7-9 to TRBJ2-7, with 7 bases aligning to TRBD1. Germline CDR1 is SEHNR and CDR2 is FQNEAQ (reference sequence). The CDR3 is made up of 15 amino acids. J was trimmed by 1 base and V by 5 bases; bases with no gene match: 8. The CDR3 here is CASSRSGQQSYEQYF. The CDR3 nucleotides read TGTGCCAGCAGCCGTTCGGGACAGCAATCCTACGAGCAGTACTTC.

This chain connects TRBV27 to TRBJ2-3; D may be TRBD2 (6 bases). Germline loops: CDR1 MNHEY, CDR2 SMNVEV (reference sequence). The CDR3 covers 17 residues. Between the trimmed V and J ends, which lost 2 bases and 2 bases, there was a span of 17 bases. The CDR3 DNA sequence: TGTGCCAGCAGTTTAGGGGGGAAGGCCGGGGTCACAGATACGCAGTATTTT. Its protein product is CASSLGGKAGVTDTQYF.

The chain recombines TRBV20-1 with TRBJ2-5; a weak D match, TRBD1 (5 bases). The J call may be incorrect, as the DNA end agrees better with TRBJ2-7. Germline CDR1 reads DFQATT; CDR2 reads SNEGSKA (reference sequence). The CDR3 has 12 amino acids. The CDR3 sequence: CSARAREYEQYF. Written as DNA, the CDR3 is TGCAGTGCTAGAGCCAGGGAATACGAGCAGTACTTC.

The CDR3 is CASSSGQGVEKLFF. DNA for the CDR3: TGTGCCAGCAGCTCGGGACAGGGTGTGGAAAAACTGTTTTTT. The V call is TRBV3-1, the J call TRBJ1-4; 9 bases match TRBD1. The CDR3 is made up of 14 amino acids. Germline V lookup: CDR1 LGHDT, CDR2 YNNKEL (reference sequence). V lost 5 bases and J lost 8; bases outside the gene matches: 6. The whole variable domain, filled in from reference TRBV3-1 and TRBJ1-4, reads DTAVSQTPKYLVTQMGNDKSIKCEQNLGHDTMYWYKQDSKKFLKIMFSYNNKELIINETVPNRFSPKSPDKAHLNLHINSLELGDSAVYFCASSSGQGVEKLFFGSGTQLSVL.

The V and J genes are TRBV3-1 and TRBJ1-2; D ambiguous. Germline lookup yields CDR1 LGHDT and CDR2 YNNKEL (reference sequence). V was shortened by 0 bases and J by 4 bases, with 9 bases between the two germline ends. The CDR3 has 14 residues. As DNA, the CDR3 is TGTGCCAGCAGCCAAGATGCCGCCACCTATGGCTACACCTTC. It yields the protein CASSQDAATYGYTF.

The count of this clonotype is one. The chain uses TRBV6-2 or TRBV6-3 and TRBJ2-2; 12 nucleotides match TRBD1. Trimming cost V 5 bases and J 6 bases; bases outside gene matches: 7. CDR1 MNHEY and CDR2 SVGEGT come from the germline V gene. The CDR3 runs 16 residues. CDR3 sequence: CASSMPGTGGAGELFF. The CDR3 coding sequence is TGTGCCAGCAGTATGCCCGGGACAGGGGGCGCCGGGGAGCTGTTTTTT.

Regarding this clonotype: Just one base apart from a much larger clone, this may be a read error. V gene TRBV12-3 or TRBV12-4 combines with J gene TRBJ2-5; tentative D call: TRBD2 (5 bases). The CDR3 runs 14 residues. The CDR3 DNA sequence: TGTGCCAGCAGTTTCGTCGTAGGTTGGGAGACCCGGTACTTC. Translation: CASSFVVGWETRYF.

The chain couples TRBV11-3 to TRBJ2-1, with a weak D call TRBD2 (6 bases). V was cut by 1 base and J by 7 bases, with 20 bases left in between. The CDR3 is made up of 17 amino acids. Germline V gene data show CDR1 as SGHNT and CDR2 as YENEEA. For the CDR3, the DNA is TGTGCCAGCAGCTTAGCGGGAGAGTCCGTCAACAGTAATGAGCAGTTCTTC. It translates to CASSLAGESVNSNEQFF. The entire variable domain, with the rest obtained from reference TRBV11-3 and TRBJ2-1, is as follows: EAGVVQSPRYKIIEKKQPVAFWCNPISGHNTLYWYLQNLGQGPELLIRYENEEAVDDSQLPKDRFSAERLKGVDSTLKIQPAELGDSAVYLCASSLAGESVNSNEQFFGPGTRLTVL.

V usage is TRBV3-1 and J usage is TRBJ1-2; no clear D. Germline V gene data show CDR1 as LGHDT and CDR2 as YNNKEL (reference sequence). The ends were cut back, 0 bases at V and 8 bases at J, with 13 bases in the middle. This CDR3 is 14 amino acids long. The CDR3 nucleotides read TGTGCCAGCAGCCAAGAAGTGGTAGGGTACGGCTACACCTTC. It translates to CASSQEVVGYGYTF. Complete variable domain (other parts from reference TRBV3-1 and TRBJ1-2): DTAVSQTPKYLVTQMGNDKSIKCEQNLGHDTMYWYKQDSKKFLKIMFSYNNKELIINETVPNRFSPKSPDKAHLNLHINSLELGDSAVYFCASSQEVVGYGYTFGSGTRLTVV.

The chain has TRBV6-2 or TRBV6-3 and TRBJ2-6, with D possibly matching TRBD1 (5 bases). V was shortened by 2 bases and J by 0 bases, with 11 bases between the two germline ends. This CDR3 region has 17 residues. Germline V gene lookup returns CDR1 MNHEY and CDR2 SVGEGT. The CDR3 loop reads CASSYQPRVSGANVLTF. CDR3 bases: TGTGCCAGCAGTTACCAGCCCAGGGTCTCTGGGGCCAACGTCCTGACTTTC.

The chain carries TRBV25-1 and TRBJ2-1; 10 positions agree with TRBD1. Trimming cost V 4 bases and J 7 bases; bases outside gene matches: 7. The germline gives CDR1 MGHDK, CDR2 SYGVNS. The CDR3 covers 15 residues. The CDR3 region has the DNA TGTGCCAGCAGTGCCGACAGGGGGCGGGATAATGAGCAGTTCTTC. It specifies CASSADRGRDNEQFF.

This CDR3 is CASSQDVVTGELFF. DNA for the CDR3: TGTGCCAGCAGCCAAGACGTCGTCACCGGGGAGCTGTTTTTT. The chain uses TRBV3-1 and TRBJ2-2, with unresolved D. Between the trimmed V and J ends, which lost 0 bases and 4 bases, there was a span of 6 bases. Germline CDR1 is LGHDT and CDR2 is YNNKEL (reference sequence). The CDR3 sequence is 14 residues long.

This clonotype was picked up one time. This rearrangement joins TRBV27 to TRBJ1-2, with a tentative D call TRBD1 (5 bases). In germline, CDR1 is MNHEY, CDR2 SMNVEV (reference sequence). Trimming took off 5 bases at V and 4 bases at J, with 17 bases between the two ends. There are 15 residues in the CDR3. The CDR3 DNA reads as TGTGCCAGCAGTGCCGCCGGGACGGCGGGCTATGGCTACACCTTC. It codes for CASSAAGTAGYGYTF.

The genes are TRBV5-6 and TRBJ1-5, with a weak D call TRBD1 (5 bases). With 2 bases removed from V and 9 bases from J, the gap between germline ends came to 15 bases. This CDR3 contains 14 residues. The germline gives CDR1 SGHDT, CDR2 YYEEEE. In DNA, the CDR3 is TGTGCCAGCAGCTTCGGGACCGCCCAGAGGCCCCAGCATTTT. The encoded protein is CASSFGTAQRPQHF.

The chain couples TRBV29-1 to TRBJ2-3; the match to TRBD2 covers 11 bases. Germline V gives CDR1 SQVTM, CDR2 ANQGSEA. This CDR3 spans 14 amino acids. The CDR3, as DNA: TGCGGCGCAAAGCTAGCGGGGGGCTCGGATACGCAGTATTTT. Protein product: CGAKLAGGSDTQYF.

This chain links TRBV5-1 with TRBJ2-5; D unresolved. The CDR3 length is 12 residues. Trimming cost V 4 bases and J 4 bases, with 8 bases left between them. The germline gives CDR1 SGHRS, CDR2 YFSETQ. The CDR3 here is CASSASLETQYF. The CDR3 bases are TGCGCCAGCAGCGCCTCTCTAGAGACCCAGTACTTC. The whole variable domain, remainder taken from reference TRBV5-1 and TRBJ2-5, is KAGVTQTPRYLIKTRGQQVTLSCSPISGHRSVSWYQQTPGQGLQFLFEYFSETQRNKGNFPGRFSGRQFSNSRSEMNVSTLELGDSALYLCASSASLETQYFGPGTRLLVL.

The chain joins TRBV10-3 to TRBJ2-3; 7 nucleotides align to TRBD2. V was pared by 10 bases and J by 6 bases, with 7 bases of the junction left unmatched. Germline-derived CDR1 and CDR2 are ENHRY and SYGVKD. This CDR3 comprises 12 residues. The CDR3 loop is CATREGTDTQYF. CDR3 nucleotide sequence: TGTGCCACCAGGGAGGGGACCGATACGCAGTATTTT.

The chain combines TRBV7-2 with TRBJ2-1; D may be TRBD1 (6 bases). V lost 5 bases and J 2 bases, leaving 10 bases between the germline ends. CDR3 length equals 14 residues. The germline gives CDR1 SGHTA, CDR2 FQGNSA. The CDR3 loop is CASSQTGPYNEQFF. CDR3 in DNA: TGTGCCAGCAGCCAGACAGGCCCCTACAATGAGCAGTTCTTC.

The chain is built from TRBV5-1 and TRBJ2-1, with D unresolved. V shed 0 bases and J shed 0 bases, with 13 bases lying between them. Per the germline V gene, CDR1 is SGHRS and CDR2 is YFSETQ. This CDR3 spans 17 amino acids. Here the CDR3 reads CASSLVRTVSSYNEQFF. CDR3 coding DNA: TGCGCCAGCAGCTTGGTTAGGACGGTAAGCTCCTACAATGAGCAGTTCTTC.

The genes are TRBV6-2 or TRBV6-3 and TRBJ1-1; tentatively, D is TRBD1 (6 bases). The CDR3 is made up of 15 amino acids. V was shortened by 6 bases and J by 0 bases, with 14 bases between the two germline ends. Germline assignment: CDR1 MNHEY and CDR2 SVGEGT. CDR3 in DNA: TGTGCCAGCAGAAATACAGGGTACTTGAACACTGAAGCTTTCTTT. It translates to CASRNTGYLNTEAFF.

The genes are TRBV29-1 and TRBJ2-1, with TRBD1 identical over 10 bases. Germline CDR1 reads SQVTM; CDR2 reads ANQGSEA. The CDR3 has 13 amino acids. J gave up 9 bases and V 4 bases, and 6 bases lay outside the gene matches. The DNA of the CDR3 is TGCAGCGTTGCGGGACAGGGGAAAGGTGAGCAGTTCTTC. As protein: CSVAGQGKGEQFF.

V is TRBV28 and J is TRBJ2-7; a possible D gene is TRBD2 (6 bases). V lost 7 bases and J 4 bases, leaving 17 bases between the germline ends. The CDR3 sequence is 14 residues long. Germline CDR1 reads MDHEN; CDR2 reads SYDVKM. The CDR3 nucleotides are TGTGCCAGCAAACGGGGGAGTTTCCCTTACGAGCAGTACTTC. The encoded protein is CASKRGSFPYEQYF.

Only a few counts were recorded for this clonotype. The chain carries TRBV10-3 and TRBJ2-1; D might be TRBD1 or TRBD2, each matching 5 bases. The germline V and J ends were trimmed by 10 bases and 5 bases, with 12 bases remaining between them. This CDR3 region has 12 residues. Per the germline V gene, CDR1 is ENHRY and CDR2 is SYGVKD. As DNA, the CDR3 is TGTGCCACCGGGACGGAACACAATGAGCAGTTCTTC. Amino acid sequence: CATGTEHNEQFF.

The chain couples TRBV6-2 or TRBV6-3 to TRBJ2-7; TRBD1 is a possible D gene (5 bases). Trimming left V 5 bases short and J 3 bases short, with 17 bases between. Germline V gene data show CDR1 as MNHEY and CDR2 as SVGEGT. CDR3 length equals 15 residues. The CDR3 nucleotides read TGTGCCAGCAGTGGGGCACAGGTCACCGACTACGAGCAGTACTTC. Translation gives CASSGAQVTDYEQYF.

The rearrangement links TRBV28 to TRBJ1-5; D ambiguous. Trimming removed 3 bases at V and 5 bases at J, with 8 bases between. The CDR3 extends over 13 amino acids. Germline V CDR1 and CDR2: MDHEN, SYDVKM. This CDR3 is CASSFHGHQPQHF. Written as DNA, the CDR3 is TGTGCCAGCAGTTTTCACGGCCATCAGCCCCAGCATTTT.

Only a few counts were recorded for this clonotype. The rearrangement uses TRBV27 and TRBJ2-6; D possibly corresponds to TRBD1 (6 bases). Germline values: CDR1 MNHEY, CDR2 SMNVEV (reference sequence). The CDR3 runs 15 residues. Trimming removed 5 bases at V and 10 bases at J, with 18 bases between. The CDR3 reads CASSPLPRDTNVLTF. CDR3 sequence (DNA): TGTGCCAGCAGTCCCCTACCCCGGGACACGAACGTCCTGACTTTC. Based on the CDR3 plus reference TRBV27 and TRBJ2-6, the full variable domain is EAQVTQNPRYLITVTGKKLTVTCSQNMNHEYMSWYRQDPGLGLRQIYYSMNVEVTDKGDVPEGYKVSRKEKRNFPLILESPSPNQTSLYFCASSPLPRDTNVLTFGAGSRLTVL.

This chain joins TRBV7-6 and TRBJ2-1; no clear D. V gave up 1 base and J gave up 5 bases, with 12 bases separating them. This CDR3 is built from 15 residues. The germline CDR1 and CDR2 sequences are SGHVS and FNYEAQ. The CDR3 loop is CASSLVLGANNEQFF. CDR3 in DNA: TGTGCCAGCAGCTTAGTACTCGGAGCGAACAATGAGCAGTTCTTC. The whole variable domain, filled in from reference TRBV7-6 and TRBJ2-1, reads GAGVSQSPRYKVTKRGQDVALRCDPISGHVSLYWYRQALGQGPEFLTYFNYEAQQDKSGLPNDRFSAERPEGSISTLTIQRTEQRDSAMYRCASSLVLGANNEQFFGPGTRLTVL.

The CDR3 DNA reads as TGTGCCAGCAGCCAAGATCCCAGCGGCCGTTACAATGAGCAGTTCTTC. Translation: CASSQDPSGRYNEQFF. The chain uses TRBV3-1 and TRBJ2-1, with D perhaps TRBD2 (5 bases). Germline CDR1 and CDR2: LGHDT and YNNKEL (reference sequence). Trimming took 0 bases from V and 4 from J, leaving 13 bases between them. This CDR3 spans 16 amino acids.